Listed here are 7 T cell receptor beta chains from one sample, sequenced in a study of shared clonotypes between healthy human individuals. Only in-frame clones appear in the TCRdb table, and some are missing; sequencing was by immunoSEQ multiplex PCR. The data show some 900,000 clones, more than 75% seen once. Sequenced material: memory CD4+ T cells sorted from blood. As to subset: CD45RA-negative fraction. The receptors originated from a man younger than 35 in good health.

The J gene is TRBJ1-2, the V gene TRBV28, with 7 positions matching TRBD1. J gave up 4 bases and V 7 bases, and 9 bases lay outside the gene matches. Germline assignment: CDR1 MDHEN and CDR2 SYDVKM. CDR3 length equals 14 residues. The CDR3 sequence is CASTTGEGFYGYTF. CDR3 DNA: TGTGCCAGCACCACAGGGGAGGGGTTCTATGGCTACACCTTC.

V usage is TRBV5-8 and J usage is TRBJ1-6; 8 nucleotides align to TRBD1. CDR1 is SGHTS, CDR2 YDEGEE, per germline. Trimming at V came to 1 base and at J to 7 bases, leaving 7 bases not matched to a gene. The CDR3 runs to 16 residues. CDR3 nucleotides: TGTGCCAGCAGCTTGTTTGACGGACAGGGAAATTCACCCCTCCACTTT. This encodes CASSLFDGQGNSPLHF.

V usage is TRBV7-9 and J usage is TRBJ1-1; unclear D gene. CDR1 and CDR2 from the germline V gene are SEHNR and FQNEAQ (reference sequence). This CDR3 has 12 amino acids. The V end lost 3 bases, the J end lost 8 bases, and 10 bases lay between the germline ends. This chain's CDR3 is CASSLTHGEAFF. DNA of the CDR3: TGTGCCAGCAGCTTGACACACGGGGAAGCTTTCTTT.

This rearrangement joins TRBV18 to TRBJ1-3; D uncertain. With 3 bases removed from V and 0 bases from J, the gap between germline ends came to 15 bases. Germline lookup yields CDR1 KGHSH and CDR2 LQKENI. This CDR3 contains 17 residues. The CDR3 DNA reads TGTGCCAGCTCACCCAATTCGGTGGAGCTCTCTGGAAACACCATATATTTT. Its protein is CASSPNSVELSGNTIYF.

This sequence joins TRBV11-2 and TRBJ2-7; D possibly uses TRBD1 or TRBD2 (6 bases each). Germline CDR1 and CDR2: SGHAT and FQNNGV. This CDR3 spans 15 amino acids. V dropped 1 base and J dropped 5 bases, with 15 bases sitting between them. As DNA, the CDR3 is TGTGCCAGCAGCTTAGTCTGGGGGGCCACCCACGAGCAGTACTTC. Its protein product is CASSLVWGATHEQYF.

The gene calls are TRBV11-2 and TRBJ2-7, with 8 positions matching TRBD1. V dropped 6 bases and J dropped 4; count of bases not matched to a gene: 8. The CDR3 loop spans 14 amino acids. CDR1 is SGHAT and CDR2 is FQNNGV in the germline V gene. CDR3 sequence: CASSPGQEAYEQYF. CDR3 nucleotide sequence: TGTGCCAGCAGTCCGGGACAGGAGGCGTACGAGCAGTACTTC.

With respect to this clone: The same CDR3 also results from other DNA sequences found in this sample. V usage is TRBV5-6 and J usage is TRBJ2-1; the D is unclear. The V gene lost 6 bases and the J gene lost 5 bases, with 18 bases spanning the gap. Germline V gene sequence: CDR1 SGHDT, CDR2 YYEEEE. The CDR3 has 15 residues. This CDR3 is CASTFGYVANNEQFF. CDR3 nucleotide sequence: TGTGCCAGCACCTTCGGGTATGTGGCAAACAATGAGCAGTTCTTC.